This TCR beta chain was identified during a study of T cell responses to AZD1222 COVID-19 vaccine. Study-wide points: Dominant at 160-218 and 743-854, vaccine-associated CD4 TCRs also spanned spike.

As regards this clone: The antigen remains undetermined.

The J segment lost 8 bases and the V segment lost 4 bases, leaving 12 bases of the junction unmatched. The CDR3 runs to 15 residues. CDR1 and CDR2 (germline): SGHDN, FVKESK. Sequencing used immunoSEQ multiplex PCR; TCRdb keeps in-frame clones, though not all of them. The table records around 120,000 clones, approximately 90% of them present only once. The origin of this receptor is an adult in good health. The sequencing used peripheral blood, collected on day 0 of AZD1222 vaccination. The chain joins TRBV14 to TRBJ1-2, with 8 bases matching TRBD1. CDR3 sequence reads: CASSPLQGATAGYTF. CDR3 DNA sequence: TGTGCCAGCAGCCCACTTCAGGGGGCTACGGCGGGCTACACCTTC.